Below, 14 T cell receptor beta chains from the same sample are listed, as sequenced in a study of a mutant IDH1 vaccine in newly diagnosed glioma. Sequencing was performed with immunoSEQ multiplex PCR; in TCRdb, only in-frame clones are kept and a portion is missing. The sample includes about 94,000 clones, about nine tenths seen only once; the top ten take roughly 0.74%. This sample's time point: week 47, end of study. All doses held 300 ug of mutant IDH1 20-mer peptide, with topical imiquimod. These receptors' targets are unknown. Sequences were derived from PBMCs, sampled from a glioma patient whose treatment included an IDH1 peptide vaccine. Source of these receptors: a woman in her fifties or sixties with glioma.

The V and J genes are TRBV2 and TRBJ1-1; D ambiguous. V lost 2 bases, J lost 7 bases, and 14 bases lay in between. The CDR3 length is 14 residues. Germline CDR1 SNHLY, CDR2 FYNNEI. The CDR3 here is CASSESVAAFEAFF. The CDR3 coding sequence is TGTGCCAGCAGTGAAAGCGTGGCAGCCTTTGAAGCTTTCTTT. Full variable domain (remainder filled in from reference TRBV2 and TRBJ1-1): EPEVTQTPSHQVTQMGQEVILRCVPISNHLYFYWYRQILGQKVEFLVSFYNNEISEKSEIFDDQFSVERPDGSNFTLKIRSTKLEDSAMYFCASSESVAAFEAFFGQGTRLTVV.

Turning to this clone: A junction end diverges from the germline sequence, so it may reflect a read error. The rearrangement joins TRBV9 to TRBJ2-7; D assignment may be TRBD1 or TRBD2 (5 bases each). The CDR3 has 14 amino acids. CDR1 and CDR2 (germline): SGDLS, YYNGEE. Here the CDR3 reads CVSSPRDRAYEQYF. CDR3 bases: TGTGTCAGCAGCCCTAGGGACCGAGCCTACGAGCAGTACTTC. Drawing the rest from reference TRBV9 and TRBJ2-7, the complete variable domain is DSGVTQTPKHLITATGQRVTLRCSPRSGDLSVYWYQQSLDQGLQFLIQYYNGEERAKGNILERFSAQQFPDLHSELNLSSLELGDSALYFCVSSPRDRAYEQYFGPGTRLTVT.

V gene TRBV19 combines with J gene TRBJ2-7; D assignment may be TRBD1 or TRBD2 (7 bases each). The germline gives CDR1 LNHDA, CDR2 SQIVND (reference sequence). The CDR3 extends over 15 amino acids. Trimming cost V 3 bases and J 1 base, with 13 bases left between them. The CDR3 region has the DNA TGTGCCAGTAGTATTAAGCAGGGGGGGTCCTACGAGCAGTACTTC. Translation gives CASSIKQGGSYEQYF. Looking up the rest from reference TRBV19 and TRBJ2-7 gives the full variable domain: DGGITQSPKYLFRKEGQNVTLSCEQNLNHDAMYWYRQDPGQGLRLIYYSQIVNDFQKGDIAEGYSVSREKKESFPLTVTSAQKNPTAFYLCASSIKQGGSYEQYFGPGTRLTVT.

The V call is TRBV27, the J call TRBJ1-1; a weak D match, TRBD1 (5 bases). The CDR3 consists of 15 residues. Germline-derived CDR1 and CDR2 are MNHEY and SMNVEV (reference sequence). V gave up 5 bases and J gave up 2 bases, with 15 bases separating them. The CDR3 nucleotides are TGTGCCAGCAGTCCGATAGACAGAATTAACACTGAAGCTTTCTTT. The encoded protein is CASSPIDRINTEAFF.

The chain combines TRBV28 with TRBJ1-5; possibly TRBD1 for D (5 bases). Germline CDR1 reads MDHEN; CDR2 reads SYDVKM. This CDR3 contains 14 residues. Trimming cost V 2 bases and J 3 bases, with 8 bases left between them. The CDR3 bases are TGTGCCAGCAGTTTAGGGGGGGTCAATCAGCCCCAGCATTTT. Encoded protein: CASSLGGVNQPQHF.

This clone was counted a few times. V gene TRBV7-9 combines with J gene TRBJ2-2; 7 positions agree with TRBD2. This CDR3 is built from 15 residues. Germline V gene sequence: CDR1 SEHNR, CDR2 FQNEAQ (reference sequence). The J segment lost 1 base and the V segment lost 5 bases, leaving 4 bases of the junction unmatched. CDR3 DNA sequence: TGTGCCAGCAGCAGACTAGCCATGAACACCGGGGAGCTGTTTTTT. Translating gives CASSRLAMNTGELFF.

The chain employs TRBV27 and TRBJ2-7, with TRBD2 identical over 16 bases. The CDR3 is 17 residues long. The ends lost 5 bases at V and 4 bases at J; junction bases unmatched: 8. The V gene's germline CDR1 is MNHEY and CDR2 SMNVEV (reference sequence). The CDR3 nucleotides read TGTGCCAGCAGTCCGGGACTAGCGGGAGGGCCCCAATACGAGCAGTACTTC. This sequence encodes CASSPGLAGGPQYEQYF.

The chain uses TRBV4-2 and TRBJ2-1; TRBD2 aligns across 12 bases. The germline V gene has CDR1 LGHNA and CDR2 YNFKEQ. This CDR3 has 19 residues. Trimming took 0 bases from V and 4 from J; bases not matched to a gene: 10. In nucleotides, the CDR3 is TGTGCCAGCAGCCAAGATCCCCCCTCTAGCGGGAGGGCTTACAATGAGCAGTTCTTC. Amino acid sequence: CASSQDPPSSGRAYNEQFF.

This sequence joins TRBV19 and TRBJ2-3; 11 positions match TRBD1. Germline V gene sequence: CDR1 LNHDA, CDR2 SQIVND (reference sequence). V trimming: 3 bases; J trimming: 3 bases; junction bases outside the gene matches: 11. The CDR3 spans 18 residues. CDR3 sequence: CASSIEGLGTGGTDTQYF. Written as DNA, the CDR3 is TGTGCCAGTAGTATTGAAGGTTTGGGGACAGGGGGAACAGATACGCAGTATTTT.

V gene TRBV4-2 combines with J gene TRBJ2-1; D perhaps matches TRBD1 (6 bases). Germline V lookup: CDR1 LGHNA, CDR2 YNFKEQ. This CDR3 is 21 amino acids long. V was shortened by 4 bases and J by 7 bases, with 35 bases between the two germline ends. CDR3 nucleotide sequence: TGTGCCAGCAGCCCACGAAGTTTTGGGGAGTTTCCTAGGGACACACTGAATGAGCAGTTCTTC. It is translated as CASSPRSFGEFPRDTLNEQFF.

The chain couples TRBV6-6 to TRBJ2-7; D ambiguous. V dropped 5 bases and J dropped 4 bases, with 9 bases sitting between them. The CDR3 extends over 12 amino acids. The V gene's germline CDR1 is MNHNY and CDR2 SVGAGI (reference sequence). CDR3 sequence (DNA): TGTGCCAGCAGTCCGCAGCAGTACGAGCAGTACTTC. It translates to CASSPQQYEQYF.

V is TRBV12-5 and J is TRBJ2-3, with D possibly called TRBD1 or TRBD2 (5 bases each). CDR3 length equals 14 residues. Germline V gene sequence: CDR1 LGHNT, CDR2 FRNRAP. V lost 6 bases to trimming and J lost 5 bases, with 15 bases between them. The CDR3: CASGFGGVGDTQYF. The CDR3 DNA sequence: TGTGCTAGTGGCTTTGGGGGAGTAGGAGATACGCAGTATTTT.

The genes are TRBV5-8 and TRBJ2-1; D is perhaps TRBD2 (5 bases). Trimming shortened V by 4 bases and J by 4 bases, and 12 bases separated the two germline ends. There are 14 residues in the CDR3. Germline V gene sequence: CDR1 SGHTS, CDR2 YDEGEE. CDR3 coding DNA: TGTGCCAGCAGCCCGCAAGGACTGTACAATGAGCAGTTCTTC. Amino acids: CASSPQGLYNEQFF. The full variable domain, completed using reference TRBV5-8 and TRBJ2-1, is EAGVTQSPTHLIKTRGQQATLRCSPISGHTSVYWYQQALGLGLQFLLWYDEGEERNRGNFPPRFSGRQFPNYSSELNVNALELEDSALYLCASSPQGLYNEQFFGPGTRLTVL.

The J gene is TRBJ1-1, the V gene TRBV6-5, with 8 bases aligning to TRBD1. The CDR3 consists of 14 residues. Germline values: CDR1 MNHEY, CDR2 SVGAGI. The V gene end was trimmed by 2 bases and the J gene end by 4 bases; junction bases not matched to a gene: 3. The CDR3 sequence is CASSYQGATTEAFF. The CDR3 nucleotides read TGTGCCAGCAGTTACCAGGGGGCGACCACTGAAGCTTTCTTT.